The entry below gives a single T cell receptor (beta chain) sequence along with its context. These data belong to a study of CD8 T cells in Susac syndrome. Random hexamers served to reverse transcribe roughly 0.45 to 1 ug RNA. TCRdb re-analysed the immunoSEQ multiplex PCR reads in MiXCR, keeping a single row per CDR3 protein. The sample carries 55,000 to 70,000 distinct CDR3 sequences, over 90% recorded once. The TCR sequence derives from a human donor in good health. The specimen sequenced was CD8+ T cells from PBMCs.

The CDR3 region has the DNA TGTGCCAGCAGCTTAAGGCTGGCCAATGAGCAGTTCTTC. Its protein product is CASSLRLANEQFF. The rearrangement joins TRBV7-8 to TRBJ2-1, with D unresolved. The CDR3 runs 13 residues. Per the germline V gene, CDR1 is SGHVS and CDR2 is FQNEAQ. Trimming cost V 2 bases and J 6 bases, with 8 bases left between them.